This T cell receptor beta chain was retrieved from a study of blood T cell repertoires in COVID-19. Study-wide context: PBMCs, B-cell-depleted T cells, or T cells were the source of the cDNA or gDNA that made up the material.

In the authors' workflow: The authors estimated nucleated cell counts from reference gene primer amplification. The data were produced by immunoSEQ multiplex PCR, yet TCRdb's version contains in-frame clones alone and is incomplete. The V and J calls and clone size are taken from that table; D and trimming were inferred from the DNA. The table lists about 480,000 clones, about 88% of them singletons. The TCR comes from a woman aged 60 to 75 who had recovered from COVID-19. Sequencing was performed on PBMCs or T cells enriched from blood (not recorded which).

The CDR3 here is CASSQDRTSGDTGELFF. In DNA form, the CDR3 reads TGTGCCAGCAGCCAAGATCGGACTAGCGGGGACACCGGGGAGCTGTTTTTT. This rearrangement joins TRBV4-2 to TRBJ2-2, with 12 nucleotides matching TRBD2. The CDR3 spans 17 residues. V dropped 0 bases and J dropped 3; count of bases not matched to a gene: 2. CDR1 is LGHNA, CDR2 YNFKEQ, per germline.